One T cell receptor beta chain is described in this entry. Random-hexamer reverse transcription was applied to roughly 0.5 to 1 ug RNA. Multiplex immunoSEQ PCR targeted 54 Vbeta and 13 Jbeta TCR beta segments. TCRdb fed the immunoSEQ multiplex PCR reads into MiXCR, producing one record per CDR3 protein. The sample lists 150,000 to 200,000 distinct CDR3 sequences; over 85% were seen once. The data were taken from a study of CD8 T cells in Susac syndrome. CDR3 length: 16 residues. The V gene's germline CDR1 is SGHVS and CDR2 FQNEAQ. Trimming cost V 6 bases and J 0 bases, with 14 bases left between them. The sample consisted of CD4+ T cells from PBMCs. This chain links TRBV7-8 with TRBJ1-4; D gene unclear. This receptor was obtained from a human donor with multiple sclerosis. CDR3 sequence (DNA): TGTGCCAGCAGTGACTTTAGGGATCCAACTAATGAAAAACTGTTTTTT. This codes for CASSDFRDPTNEKLFF.